One sample yielded the 10 T cell receptor beta chains listed below, sequenced in a study of patients and donors after allogeneic stem cell transplantation (dated by TCRdb to about 2020). Library method: RT-PCR. Reads for this sample came from a NextSeq 550. TCRdb trimmed public reads at Q25 via fastp, called clones via MiXCR and kept in-frame beta chains. Merged by CDR3 protein, the rows form single entries marked with the most common genes and DNA. The sample has roughly 230,000 distinct CDR3 sequences on record, approximately 14% of them singletons. The top ten constitute more than 9% of the sample. Specimen: blood, either unsorted or a sorted T cell fraction (not recorded which). The receptor set was obtained from a human donor who was either an allogeneic HSCT recipient or a stem cell or donor lymphocyte infusion donor (not recorded which). It is not recorded whose cells these are; they may come from a transplant donor.

The chain couples TRBV6-2 or TRBV6-3 to TRBJ2-2; D is unclear. V lost 8 bases to trimming and J lost 6 bases, with 10 bases between them. The CDR3 sequence is 12 residues long. In germline, CDR1 is MNHEY, CDR2 SVGEGT. Written as DNA, the CDR3 is TGTGCCAGCGGGCCCTGGGCCGGGGAGCTGTTTTTT. It encodes CASGPWAGELFF.

The chain carries TRBV7-2 and TRBJ1-1; the D is unclear. There are 12 residues in the CDR3. V gave up 3 bases and J gave up 7 bases, with 9 bases separating them. Germline CDR1 is SGHTA and CDR2 is FQGNSA. CDR3 in amino acids: CASSLRLGEAFF. CDR3 DNA sequence: TGTGCCAGCAGCTTGCGACTGGGTGAAGCTTTCTTT.

This chain uses TRBV6-2 or TRBV6-3 with TRBJ2-2, with 13 bases lining up with TRBD2. CDR3 length: 17 amino acids. CDR1 and CDR2 (germline): MNHEY, SVGEGT. The junction had 8 bases not matched to a gene; V was cut back by 8 bases and J by 2 bases. The CDR3: CASGLAGASSNTGELFF. DNA for the CDR3: TGTGCCAGCGGACTAGCGGGGGCCTCAAGTAACACCGGGGAGCTGTTTTTT.

The sample holds a few counts of this clonotype. This rearrangement joins TRBV4-1 to TRBJ1-5; D unclear. The CDR3 spans 14 residues. Per the germline V gene, CDR1 is MGHRA and CDR2 is YSYEKL. V lost 4 bases to trimming and J lost 3 bases, with 10 bases between them. As DNA, the CDR3 is TGCGCCAGCAGCCCCCGGGCCCTCAATCAGCCCCAGCATTTT. As protein: CASSPRALNQPQHF.

V usage is TRBV5-5 and J usage is TRBJ2-7; D could derive from TRBD1 or TRBD2 (6 bases each). The CDR3 runs to 17 residues. V was clipped by 0 bases and J by 4 bases, with 20 bases between them. Germline CDR1 SGHKS, CDR2 YYEKEE (reference sequence). The CDR3 loop is CASSLAGGRGPDYEQYF. CDR3 coding DNA: TGTGCCAGCAGCTTGGCCGGCGGTCGGGGGCCAGATTACGAGCAGTACTTC. Looking up the rest from reference TRBV5-5 and TRBJ2-7 gives the full variable domain: DAGVTQSPTHLIKTRGQQVTLRCSPISGHKSVSWYQQVLGQGPQFIFQYYEKEERGRGNFPDRFSARQFPNYSSELNVNALLLGDSALYLCASSLAGGRGPDYEQYFGPGTRLTVT.

V usage is TRBV5-1 and J usage is TRBJ1-5; unclear D gene. The CDR3 extends over 15 amino acids. Germline CDR1 and CDR2: SGHRS and YFSETQ. Trimming took 0 bases from V and 7 from J, leaving 14 bases between them. The chain's CDR3 is CASSLEGSPGQPQHF. The CDR3 bases are TGCGCCAGCAGCTTGGAGGGCAGCCCGGGACAGCCCCAGCATTTT. Using reference TRBV5-1 and TRBJ1-5 for the parts outside the CDR3, the full variable domain is KAGVTQTPRYLIKTRGQQVTLSCSPISGHRSVSWYQQTPGQGLQFLFEYFSETQRNKGNFPGRFSGRQFSNSRSEMNVSTLELGDSALYLCASSLEGSPGQPQHFGDGTRLSIL.

The rearrangement uses TRBV27 and TRBJ2-1, with a tentative D call TRBD2 (6 bases). The CDR3 is 11 amino acids. Deletions cut 9 bases from V and 6 bases from J, with 9 bases between. Germline CDR1 and CDR2: MNHEY and SMNVEV (reference sequence). The CDR3 loop reads CASGGINEQFF. In nucleotides, the CDR3 is TGTGCCAGTGGAGGGATCAATGAGCAGTTCTTC.

The chain combines TRBV6-1 with TRBJ1-5; D is possibly TRBD1 (5 bases). The CDR3 runs to 15 residues. From germline, CDR1 is MNHNS and CDR2 SASEGT. With 2 bases removed from V and 2 bases from J, the gap between germline ends came to 10 bases. In DNA, the CDR3 is TGTGCCAGCAGTGAAAGGGGCGGGGGCAATCAGCCCCAGCATTTT. Its protein is CASSERGGGNQPQHF.

The CDR3 here is CASTKGPGTGGGEQYF. The CDR3 DNA follows: TGTGCCAGCACCAAAGGCCCCGGGACAGGGGGCGGCGAGCAGTACTTC. The chain links TRBV9 to TRBJ2-7; 12 bases are shared with TRBD1. This CDR3 has 16 residues. The trim removed 6 bases at V and 6 bases at J, leaving 13 bases unmatched. Germline CDR1 is SGDLS and CDR2 is YYNGEE.

J is TRBJ2-7 and V is TRBV19, with 7 bases lining up with TRBD2. The germline V gene has CDR1 LNHDA and CDR2 SQIVND (reference sequence). The trim removed 2 bases at V and 4 bases at J, leaving 5 bases unmatched. CDR3 length equals 14 residues. CDR3 sequence (DNA): TGTGCCAGTAGTATAACAGGAGCGGGGTACGAGCAGTACTTC. It specifies CASSITGAGYEQYF. The complete variable domain, with remaining parts taken from reference TRBV19 and TRBJ2-7, reads DGGITQSPKYLFRKEGQNVTLSCEQNLNHDAMYWYRQDPGQGLRLIYYSQIVNDFQKGDIAEGYSVSREKKESFPLTVTSAQKNPTAFYLCASSITGAGYEQYFGPGTRLTVT.